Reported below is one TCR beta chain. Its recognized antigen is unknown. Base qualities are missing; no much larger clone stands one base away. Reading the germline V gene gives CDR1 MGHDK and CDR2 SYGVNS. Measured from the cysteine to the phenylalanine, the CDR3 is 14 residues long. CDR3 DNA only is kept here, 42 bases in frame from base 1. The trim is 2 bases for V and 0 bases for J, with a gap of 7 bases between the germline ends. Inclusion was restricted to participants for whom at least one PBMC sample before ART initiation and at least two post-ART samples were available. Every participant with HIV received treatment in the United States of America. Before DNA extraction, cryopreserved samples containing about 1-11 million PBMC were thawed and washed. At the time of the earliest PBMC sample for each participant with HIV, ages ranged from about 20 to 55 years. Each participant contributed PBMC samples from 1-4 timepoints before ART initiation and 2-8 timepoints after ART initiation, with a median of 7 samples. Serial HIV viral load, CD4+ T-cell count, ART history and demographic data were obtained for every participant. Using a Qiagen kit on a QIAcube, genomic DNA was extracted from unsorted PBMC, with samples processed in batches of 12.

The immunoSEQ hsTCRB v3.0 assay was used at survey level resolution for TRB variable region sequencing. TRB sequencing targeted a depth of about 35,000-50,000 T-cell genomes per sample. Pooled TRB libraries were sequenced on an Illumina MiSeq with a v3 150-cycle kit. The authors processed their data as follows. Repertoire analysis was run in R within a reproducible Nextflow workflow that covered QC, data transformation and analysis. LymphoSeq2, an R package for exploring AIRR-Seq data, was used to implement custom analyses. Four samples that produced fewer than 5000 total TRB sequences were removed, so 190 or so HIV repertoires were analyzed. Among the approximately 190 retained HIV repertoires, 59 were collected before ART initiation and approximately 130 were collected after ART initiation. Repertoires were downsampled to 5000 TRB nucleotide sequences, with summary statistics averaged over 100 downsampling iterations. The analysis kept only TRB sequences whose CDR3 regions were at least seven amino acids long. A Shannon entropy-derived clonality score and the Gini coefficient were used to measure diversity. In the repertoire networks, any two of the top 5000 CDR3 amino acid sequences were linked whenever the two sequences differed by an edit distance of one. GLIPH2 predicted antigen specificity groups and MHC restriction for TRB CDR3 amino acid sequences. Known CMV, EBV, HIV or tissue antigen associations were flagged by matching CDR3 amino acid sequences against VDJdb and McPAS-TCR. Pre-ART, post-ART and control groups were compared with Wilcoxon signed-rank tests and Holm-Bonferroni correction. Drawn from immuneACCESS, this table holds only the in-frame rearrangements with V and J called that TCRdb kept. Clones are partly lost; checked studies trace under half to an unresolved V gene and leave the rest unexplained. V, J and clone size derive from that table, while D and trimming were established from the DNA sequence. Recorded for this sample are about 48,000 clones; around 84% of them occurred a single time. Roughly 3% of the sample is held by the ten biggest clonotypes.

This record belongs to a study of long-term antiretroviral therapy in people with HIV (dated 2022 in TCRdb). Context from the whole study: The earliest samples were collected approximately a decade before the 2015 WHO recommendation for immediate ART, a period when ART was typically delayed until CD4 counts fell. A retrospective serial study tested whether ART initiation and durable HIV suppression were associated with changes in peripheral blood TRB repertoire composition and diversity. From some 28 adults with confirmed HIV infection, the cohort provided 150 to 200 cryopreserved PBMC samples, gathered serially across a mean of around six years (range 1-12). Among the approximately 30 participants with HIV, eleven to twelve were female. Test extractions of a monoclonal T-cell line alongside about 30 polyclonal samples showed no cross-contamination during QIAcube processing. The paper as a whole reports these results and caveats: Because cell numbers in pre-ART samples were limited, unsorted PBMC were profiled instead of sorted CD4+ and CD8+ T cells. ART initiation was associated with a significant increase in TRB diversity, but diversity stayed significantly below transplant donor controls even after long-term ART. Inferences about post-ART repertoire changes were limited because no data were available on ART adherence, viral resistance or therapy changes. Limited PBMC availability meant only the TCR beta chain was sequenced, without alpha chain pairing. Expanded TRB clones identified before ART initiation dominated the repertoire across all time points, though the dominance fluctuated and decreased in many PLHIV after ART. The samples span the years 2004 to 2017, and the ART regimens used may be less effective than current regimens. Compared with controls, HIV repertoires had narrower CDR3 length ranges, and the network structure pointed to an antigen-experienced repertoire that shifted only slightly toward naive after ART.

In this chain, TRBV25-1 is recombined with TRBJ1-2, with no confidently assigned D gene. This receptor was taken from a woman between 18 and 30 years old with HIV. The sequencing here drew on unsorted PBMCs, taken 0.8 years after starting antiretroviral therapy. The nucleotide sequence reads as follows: TGTGCCAGCAGTGAAGGGCAGACTAACTATGGCTACACCTTC. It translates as CASSEGQTNYGYTF.